Below, 20 T cell receptor beta chains from the same sample are listed, as sequenced in a study of vaccination effects on CD4 cells after COVID-19. TCRdb's table, derived via immunoSEQ multiplex PCR, lists solely in-frame clones and lacks some. The data show some 41,000 clones, with 60% to 80% seen just once and approximately 15% held by the top ten. No antigen has been identified for these receptors. CD4+ T cells specific for antigen were expanded with viral peptide pools by the ViraFEST assay before sequencing. Culture lasted around eleven days before CD4+ T cell isolation. Nucleocapsid antibodies were negative in the vaccine recipients, who had never had SARS-CoV-2 infection. Sequences were derived from CD4+ T cells from PBMCs cultured with HCoV-OC43 spike peptides, sampled before COVID-19 vaccination. The subset here: HCoV-OC43 spike overlapping peptide pool stimulation. Receptor source: a human donor who received a COVID-19 vaccine.

The rearrangement links TRBV18 to TRBJ1-2, with D unresolved. Trimming took 6 bases from V and 4 from J, leaving 15 bases between them. This CDR3 region has 14 residues. Germline assignment: CDR1 KGHSH and CDR2 LQKENI. CDR3 DNA sequence: TGTGCCAGCTCGCTACCGACGGAAACCTATGGCTACACCTTC. It specifies CASSLPTETYGYTF.

V gene TRBV4-2 combines with J gene TRBJ2-4; D perhaps matches TRBD1 (5 bases). Per germline, CDR1 LGHNA and CDR2 YNFKEQ. This CDR3 is 15 amino acids long. With 0 bases removed from V and 7 bases from J, the gap between germline ends came to 13 bases. The CDR3 loop reads CASSQDRTQSNIQYF. CDR3 sequence (DNA): TGTGCCAGCAGCCAAGATAGGACACAGAGCAACATTCAGTACTTC.

This clone was counted a few times. The chain couples TRBV6-1 to TRBJ1-5, with a possible D match to TRBD1 (5 bases). This CDR3 spans 15 amino acids. V was trimmed by 1 base and J by 4 bases, leaving 11 bases between them. Germline loops: CDR1 MNHNS, CDR2 SASEGT. The CDR3 reads CASSEVGLANQPQHF. CDR3 in DNA: TGTGCCAGCAGTGAAGTGGGACTGGCTAATCAGCCCCAGCATTTT.

The rearrangement uses TRBV7-9 and TRBJ2-7, with TRBD1 matching over 8 bases. The CDR3 consists of 16 residues. J gave up 3 bases and V 5 bases, and 12 bases lay outside the gene matches. Germline CDR1 SEHNR, CDR2 FQNEAQ (reference sequence). CDR3 nucleotide sequence: TGTGCCAGCAGCGTTGGGAGCAGGGGGCGCCTCTACGAGCAGTACTTC. It translates to CASSVGSRGRLYEQYF.

The chain carries TRBV7-2 and TRBJ1-1; no reliable D call. CDR1 SGHTA and CDR2 FQGNSA come from the germline V gene. The CDR3 is made up of 13 amino acids. V was pared by 5 bases and J by 0 bases, with 7 bases between. The DNA of the CDR3 is TGTGCCAGCAGCAACGGAATGAACACTGAAGCTTTCTTT. Encoded protein: CASSNGMNTEAFF.

The chain has TRBV19 and TRBJ1-6; 7 nucleotides agree with TRBD1. V lost 3 bases to trimming and J lost 10 bases; unmatched junction nucleotides: 6. The CDR3 spans 14 residues. The V gene's germline CDR1 is LNHDA and CDR2 SQIVND (reference sequence). CDR3 sequence (DNA): TGTGCCAGTAGTATCCGACAGGGCCAATCACCCCTCCACTTT. It is translated as CASSIRQGQSPLHF.

This clone occurred a few times. The chain has TRBV5-1 and TRBJ2-1; D may correspond to TRBD1 or TRBD2 (6 bases each). This CDR3 has 13 amino acids. V lost 4 bases, J lost 5 bases, and 10 bases lay in between. Germline-derived CDR1 and CDR2 are SGHRS and YFSETQ. CDR3 bases: TGCGCCAGCAGCGCTAGGGGGGACAATGAGCAGTTCTTC. As protein: CASSARGDNEQFF.

This clone was picked up one time. The rearrangement uses TRBV27 and TRBJ2-2; D is uncertain. The CDR3 has 14 residues. Trimming left V 0 bases short and J 3 bases short, with 5 bases between. Germline V gives CDR1 MNHEY, CDR2 SMNVEV (reference sequence). In nucleotides, the CDR3 is TGTGCCAGCAGTTTATCGGGTTACACCGGGGAGCTGTTTTTT. Protein: CASSLSGYTGELFF.

V usage is TRBV6-5 and J usage is TRBJ2-2; no clear D. Germline assignment: CDR1 MNHEY and CDR2 SVGAGI. V was clipped by 10 bases and J by 6 bases, with 12 bases between them. This CDR3 is 12 amino acids long. This chain's CDR3 is CATSVMAGELFF. CDR3 sequence (DNA): TGTGCCACCTCCGTCATGGCCGGGGAGCTGTTTTTT.

The J gene is TRBJ2-3, the V gene TRBV6-1, with 13 bases fitting TRBD2. Germline assignment: CDR1 MNHNS and CDR2 SASEGT. CDR3 size: 17 residues. V was clipped by 4 bases and J by 3 bases; unmatched bases: 7. CDR3 sequence: CASSAGLAGVGTDTQYF. Here the CDR3 DNA reads TGTGCCAGCAGTGCCGGACTAGCGGGAGTCGGGACAGATACGCAGTATTTT.

The chain couples TRBV3-1 (or the pseudogene TRBV3-2) to TRBJ1-1, with D perhaps matching TRBD1 (6 bases). Per the germline V gene, CDR1 is LGHDT and CDR2 is YNNKEL (reference sequence). This CDR3 has 12 amino acids. The V gene lost 5 bases and the J gene lost 7 bases, with 11 bases spanning the gap. The CDR3 protein is CASSTEGHEAFF. CDR3 DNA: TGTGCCAGCAGCACCGAGGGACATGAAGCTTTCTTT.

V and J are TRBV6-5 and TRBJ2-7; 8 bases are shared with TRBD2. Looked up from germline, CDR1 is MNHEY and CDR2 is SVGAGI. The CDR3 sequence is 14 residues long. J was trimmed by 4 bases and V by 7 bases; bases with no gene match: 9. The CDR3 DNA reads as TGTGCCAGCAAGTCGGGACTAGGGGGATACGAGCAGTACTTC. Translated, it gives CASKSGLGGYEQYF.

This chain links TRBV6-5 with TRBJ1-1; D perhaps matches TRBD1 (5 bases). The CDR3 extends over 14 amino acids. Trimming took off 2 bases at V and 7 bases at J, with 14 bases between the two ends. Germline CDR1 reads MNHEY; CDR2 reads SVGAGI. CDR3 residues: CASSYRGGGGEAFF. The CDR3 coding sequence is TGTGCCAGCAGTTACAGGGGCGGGGGAGGTGAAGCTTTCTTT.

This clone has a handful of counts. This chain connects TRBV27 to TRBJ1-1; D is uncertain. The germline V gene encodes CDR1 MNHEY and CDR2 SMNVEV (reference sequence). This CDR3 is 13 amino acids long. V was pared by 2 bases and J by 0 bases, with 4 bases between. This CDR3 reads CASSLLVNTEAFF. As DNA, the CDR3 is TGTGCCAGCAGTTTACTAGTGAACACTGAAGCTTTCTTT.

The rearrangement joins TRBV5-1 to TRBJ2-5; D uncertain. Trimming left V 2 bases short and J 1 base short, with 0 bases between. Germline V CDR1 and CDR2: SGHRS, YFSETQ. CDR3 length: 11 amino acids. CDR3: CASSFQETQYF. The CDR3 coding sequence is TGCGCCAGCAGCTTCCAAGAGACCCAGTACTTC.

V and J are TRBV2 and TRBJ2-5; 7 bases are shared with TRBD1. CDR1 and CDR2 (germline): SNHLY, FYNNEI. The J segment lost 3 bases and the V segment lost 2 bases, leaving 15 bases of the junction unmatched. The CDR3 spans 18 residues. As DNA, the CDR3 is TGTGCCAGCAGTGAATCTATCATTCCGACAGGGTCGGAAGAGACCCAGTACTTC. Encoded protein: CASSESIIPTGSEETQYF.

The chain uses TRBV6-5 and TRBJ2-7, with 9 nucleotides matching TRBD1. Germline assignment: CDR1 MNHEY and CDR2 SVGAGI. The CDR3 spans 14 residues. Germline trimming cut 5 bases from V and 3 bases from J; bases unmatched to any gene: 5. The CDR3 DNA follows: TGTGCCAGCAGTCCCGGGACAGGGAGCTACGAGCAGTACTTC. Its protein product is CASSPGTGSYEQYF.

The chain carries TRBV6-5 and TRBJ2-7, with 12 bases that match TRBD2. Unmatched junction bases numbered 5, after V lost 6 bases and J lost 5 bases. CDR1 and CDR2 from the germline V gene are MNHEY and SVGAGI. CDR3 size: 14 residues. CDR3 sequence reads: CASRASGRGDEQYF. CDR3 sequence (DNA): TGTGCCAGCAGGGCTAGCGGGAGGGGCGACGAGCAGTACTTC.

This clone was seen only a few times. J is TRBJ2-3 and V is TRBV3-1 (or the pseudogene TRBV3-2); either TRBD1 or TRBD2 may fit D (6 bases each). This CDR3 is 14 amino acids long. Germline CDR1 reads LGHDT; CDR2 reads YNNKEL (reference sequence). V gave up 6 bases and J gave up 1 base, with 11 bases separating them. CDR3 sequence: CASRPRGGTDTQYF. The CDR3 nucleotides read TGTGCCAGCAGGCCTAGGGGGGGCACAGATACGCAGTATTTT.

The genes are TRBV11-2 and TRBJ2-1, with 8 bases aligning to TRBD2. CDR1 is SGHAT and CDR2 is FQNNGV in the germline V gene. The trim removed 1 base at V and 2 bases at J, leaving 1 base unmatched. The CDR3 sequence is 15 residues long. The CDR3 protein is CASSLAGGAYNEQFF. In DNA form, the CDR3 reads TGTGCCAGCAGCTTAGCCGGGGGGGCCTACAATGAGCAGTTCTTC. The full variable domain, in which reference TRBV11-2 and TRBJ2-1 provide the parts outside the CDR3, is EAGVAQSPRYKIIEKRQSVAFWCNPISGHATLYWYQQILGQGPKLLIQFQNNGVVDDSQLPKDRFSAERLKGVDSTLKIQPAKLEDSAVYLCASSLAGGAYNEQFFGPGTRLTVL.